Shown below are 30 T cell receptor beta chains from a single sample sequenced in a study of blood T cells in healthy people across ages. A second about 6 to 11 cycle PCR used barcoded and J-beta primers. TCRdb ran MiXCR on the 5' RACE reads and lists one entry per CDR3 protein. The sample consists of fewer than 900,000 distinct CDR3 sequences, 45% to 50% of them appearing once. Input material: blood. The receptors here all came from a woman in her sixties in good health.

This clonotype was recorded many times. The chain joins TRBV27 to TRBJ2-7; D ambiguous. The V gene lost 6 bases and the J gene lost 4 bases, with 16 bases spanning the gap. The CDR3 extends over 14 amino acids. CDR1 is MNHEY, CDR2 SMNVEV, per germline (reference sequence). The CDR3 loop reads CASSRTGLPYEQYF. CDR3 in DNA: TGTGCCAGCAGCCGGACCGGCCTCCCTTACGAGCAGTACTTC.

The CDR3 region has the DNA TGTGCCAGCAGTTCATATAACGGCGAACAGCCCCAGCATTTT. Its protein product is CASSSYNGEQPQHF. This chain uses TRBV27 with TRBJ1-5; D is unresolved. The ends were cut back, 4 bases at V and 7 bases at J, with 14 bases in the middle. Germline V lookup: CDR1 MNHEY, CDR2 SMNVEV (reference sequence). The CDR3 contains 14 residues.

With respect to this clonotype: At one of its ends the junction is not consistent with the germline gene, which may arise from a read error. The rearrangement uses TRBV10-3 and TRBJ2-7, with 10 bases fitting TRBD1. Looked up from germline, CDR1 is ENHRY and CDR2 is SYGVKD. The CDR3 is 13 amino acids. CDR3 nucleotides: TGCGCCATCAGCGGACAGGGGGTTTACGAGCAGTACTTC. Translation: CAISGQGVYEQYF.

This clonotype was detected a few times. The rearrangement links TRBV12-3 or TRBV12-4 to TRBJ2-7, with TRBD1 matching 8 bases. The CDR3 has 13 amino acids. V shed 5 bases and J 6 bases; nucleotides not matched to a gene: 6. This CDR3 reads CASSRDRRPEQYF. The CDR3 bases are TGTGCCAGCAGTAGGGACAGGCGTCCCGAGCAGTACTTC.

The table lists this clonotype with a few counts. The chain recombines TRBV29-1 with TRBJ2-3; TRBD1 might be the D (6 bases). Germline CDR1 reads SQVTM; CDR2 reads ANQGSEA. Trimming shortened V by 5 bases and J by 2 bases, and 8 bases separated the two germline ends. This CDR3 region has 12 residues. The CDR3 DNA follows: TGCAGCGTTCAGGGGTCCACAGATACGCAGTATTTT. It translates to CSVQGSTDTQYF.

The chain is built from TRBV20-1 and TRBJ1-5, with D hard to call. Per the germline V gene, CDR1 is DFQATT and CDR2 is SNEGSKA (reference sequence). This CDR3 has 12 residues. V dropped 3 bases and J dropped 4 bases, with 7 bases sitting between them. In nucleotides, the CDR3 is TGCAGTGCTAGTAGGTCGAATCAGCCCCAGCATTTT. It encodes CSASRSNQPQHF.

CDR3 protein: CASSLASTSSKGGQYF. The DNA for the CDR3 is TGCGCCAGCAGCTTGGCCTCGACCTCTTCCAAAGGGGGGCAGTACTTC. The chain links TRBV5-1 to TRBJ2-5; D is tentatively TRBD1 or TRBD2 (6 bases each). V lost 0 bases, J lost 11 bases, and 23 bases lay in between. Germline V gene lookup returns CDR1 SGHRS and CDR2 YFSETQ. This CDR3 spans 16 amino acids.

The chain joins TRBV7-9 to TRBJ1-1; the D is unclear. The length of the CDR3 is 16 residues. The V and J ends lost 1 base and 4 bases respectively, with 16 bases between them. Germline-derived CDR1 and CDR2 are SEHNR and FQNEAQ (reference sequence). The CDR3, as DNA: TGTGCCAGCAGCTTAGGAATCGGAGGTACGATCACTGAAGCTTTCTTT. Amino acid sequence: CASSLGIGGTITEAFF.

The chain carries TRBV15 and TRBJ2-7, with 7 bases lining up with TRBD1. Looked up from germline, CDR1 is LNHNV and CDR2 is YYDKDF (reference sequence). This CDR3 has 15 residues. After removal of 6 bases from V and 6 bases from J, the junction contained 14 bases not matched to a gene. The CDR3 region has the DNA TGTGCCACCAGTGGAATCCGGGACAGAGGCGGCGAGCAGTACTTC. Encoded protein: CATSGIRDRGGEQYF.

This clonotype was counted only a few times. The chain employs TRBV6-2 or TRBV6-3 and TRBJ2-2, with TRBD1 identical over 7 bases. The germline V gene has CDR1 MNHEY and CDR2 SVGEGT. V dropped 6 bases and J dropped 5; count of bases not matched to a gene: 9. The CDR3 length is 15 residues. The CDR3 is CASSLRTGSTGELFF. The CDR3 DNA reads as TGTGCCAGCAGCCTCCGGACAGGATCAACCGGGGAGCTGTTTTTT.

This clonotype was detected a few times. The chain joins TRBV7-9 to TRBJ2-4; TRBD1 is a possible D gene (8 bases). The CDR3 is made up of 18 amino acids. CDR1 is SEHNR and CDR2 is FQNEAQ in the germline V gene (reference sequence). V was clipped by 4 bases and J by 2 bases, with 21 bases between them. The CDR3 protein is CASSSGGAGVTPKNIQYF. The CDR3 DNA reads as TGTGCCAGCAGCTCAGGGGGCGCGGGAGTAACCCCCAAAAACATTCAGTACTTC.

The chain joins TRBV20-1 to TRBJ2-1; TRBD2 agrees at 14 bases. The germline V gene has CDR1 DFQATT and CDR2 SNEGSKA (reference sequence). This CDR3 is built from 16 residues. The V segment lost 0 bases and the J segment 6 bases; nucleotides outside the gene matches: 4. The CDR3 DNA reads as TGCAGTGCTAGAGATCGACTAGCGGGAGGGCGCAATGAGCAGTTCTTC. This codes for CSARDRLAGGRNEQFF.

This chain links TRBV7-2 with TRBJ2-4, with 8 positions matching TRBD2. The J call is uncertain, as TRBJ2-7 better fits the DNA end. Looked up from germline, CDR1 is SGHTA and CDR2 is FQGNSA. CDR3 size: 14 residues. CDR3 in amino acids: CASSFYGGAYEQYF. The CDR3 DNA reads TGTGCCAGCAGCTTTTACGGGGGGGCCTACGAGCAGTACTTC.

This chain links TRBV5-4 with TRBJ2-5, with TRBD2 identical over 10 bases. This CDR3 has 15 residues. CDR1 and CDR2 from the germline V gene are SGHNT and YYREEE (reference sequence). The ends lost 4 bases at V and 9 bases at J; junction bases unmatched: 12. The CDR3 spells CASSPRAGGKEAQYF. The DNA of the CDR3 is TGTGCCAGCAGCCCCCGAGCGGGAGGGAAGGAGGCCCAGTACTTC.

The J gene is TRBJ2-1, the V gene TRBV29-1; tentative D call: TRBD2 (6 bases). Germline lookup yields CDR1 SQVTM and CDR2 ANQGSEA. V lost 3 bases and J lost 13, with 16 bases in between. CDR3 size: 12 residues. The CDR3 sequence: CSVDSGFGPQFF. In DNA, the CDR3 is TGCAGCGTTGATAGCGGCTTCGGACCCCAGTTCTTC.

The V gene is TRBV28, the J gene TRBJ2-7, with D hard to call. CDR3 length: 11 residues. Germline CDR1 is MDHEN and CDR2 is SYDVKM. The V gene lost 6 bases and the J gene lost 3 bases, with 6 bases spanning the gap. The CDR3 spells CASSDNYEQYF. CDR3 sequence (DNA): TGTGCCAGCAGCGATAACTACGAGCAGTACTTC. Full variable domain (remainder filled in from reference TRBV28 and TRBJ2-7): DVKVTQSSRYLVKRTGEKVFLECVQDMDHENMFWYRQDPGLGLRLIYFSYDVKMKEKGDIPEGYSVSREKKERFSLILESASTNQTSMYLCASSDNYEQYFGPGTRLTVT.

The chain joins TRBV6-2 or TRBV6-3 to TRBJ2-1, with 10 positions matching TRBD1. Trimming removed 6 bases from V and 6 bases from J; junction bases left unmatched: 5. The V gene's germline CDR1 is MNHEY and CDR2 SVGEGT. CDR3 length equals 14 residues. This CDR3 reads CASRVRTGGNEQFF. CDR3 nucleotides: TGTGCCAGCAGAGTACGGACAGGGGGCAATGAGCAGTTCTTC.

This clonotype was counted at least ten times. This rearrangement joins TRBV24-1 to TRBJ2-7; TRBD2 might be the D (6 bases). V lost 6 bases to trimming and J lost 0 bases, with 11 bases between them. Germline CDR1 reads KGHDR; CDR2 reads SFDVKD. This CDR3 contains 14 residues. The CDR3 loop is CATSLSGLSYEQYF. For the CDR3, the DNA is TGTGCCACCAGTCTGAGCGGGCTCTCCTACGAGCAGTACTTC.

The CDR3: CSARAGPYNEQFF. In nucleotides, the CDR3 is TGCAGTGCTAGGGCGGGTCCTTACAATGAGCAGTTCTTC. This chain connects TRBV20-1 to TRBJ2-1; TRBD2 might be the D (5 bases). CDR3 length: 13 residues. The germline V and J ends were trimmed by 3 bases and 4 bases, with 10 bases remaining between them. From germline, CDR1 is DFQATT and CDR2 SNEGSKA (reference sequence).

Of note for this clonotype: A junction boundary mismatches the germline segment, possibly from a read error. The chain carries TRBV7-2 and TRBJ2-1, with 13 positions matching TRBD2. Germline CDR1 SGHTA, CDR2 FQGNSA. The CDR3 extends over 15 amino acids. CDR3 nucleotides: TGTGCCGGCAGCTCCACTAGCGGGAGGGACAATGAGCAGTTCTTC. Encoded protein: CAGSSTSGRDNEQFF.

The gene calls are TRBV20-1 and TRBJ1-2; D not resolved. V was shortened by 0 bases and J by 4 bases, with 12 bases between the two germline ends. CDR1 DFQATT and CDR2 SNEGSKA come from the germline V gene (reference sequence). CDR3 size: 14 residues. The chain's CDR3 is CSARDPGRGYGYTF. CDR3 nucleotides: TGCAGTGCTAGAGATCCGGGTCGGGGCTATGGCTACACCTTC.

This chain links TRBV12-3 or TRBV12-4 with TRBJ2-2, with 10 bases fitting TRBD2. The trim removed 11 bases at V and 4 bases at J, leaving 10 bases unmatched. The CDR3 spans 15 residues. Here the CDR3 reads CAVQNSGRSTGELFF. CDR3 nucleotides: TGTGCCGTGCAAAATAGCGGGAGGAGCACCGGGGAGCTGTTTTTT.

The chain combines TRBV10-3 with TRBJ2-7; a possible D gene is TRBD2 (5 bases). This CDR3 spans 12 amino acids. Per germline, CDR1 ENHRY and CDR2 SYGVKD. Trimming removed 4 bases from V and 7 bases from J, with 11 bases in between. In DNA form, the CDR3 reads TGTGCCATCAGTGGATCGGGGAATGAGCAGTACTTC. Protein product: CAISGSGNEQYF.

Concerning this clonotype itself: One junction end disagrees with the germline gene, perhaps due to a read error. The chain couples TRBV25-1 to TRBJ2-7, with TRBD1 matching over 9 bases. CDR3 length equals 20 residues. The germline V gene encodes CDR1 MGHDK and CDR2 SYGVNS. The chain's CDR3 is CANSGSYRDRVRVNSYEQYF. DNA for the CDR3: TGTGCCAACAGTGGGTCATACCGGGACAGGGTTAGAGTGAACTCCTACGAGCAGTACTTC.

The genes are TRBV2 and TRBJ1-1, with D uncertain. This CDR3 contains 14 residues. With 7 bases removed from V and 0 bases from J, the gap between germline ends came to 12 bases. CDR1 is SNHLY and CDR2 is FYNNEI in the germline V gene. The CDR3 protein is CASTAQGVNTEAFF. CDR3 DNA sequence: TGTGCCAGCACCGCCCAAGGAGTGAACACTGAAGCTTTCTTT.

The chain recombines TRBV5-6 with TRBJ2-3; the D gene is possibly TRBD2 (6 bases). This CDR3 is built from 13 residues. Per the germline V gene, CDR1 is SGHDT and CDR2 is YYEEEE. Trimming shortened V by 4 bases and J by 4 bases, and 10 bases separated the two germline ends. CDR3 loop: CASSIWRADTQYF. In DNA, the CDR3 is TGTGCCAGCAGCATCTGGAGGGCAGATACGCAGTATTTT.

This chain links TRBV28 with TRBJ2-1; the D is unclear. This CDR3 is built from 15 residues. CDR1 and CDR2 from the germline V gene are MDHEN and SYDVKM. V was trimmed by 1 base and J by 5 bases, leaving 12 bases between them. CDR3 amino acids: CASSLSAKGNNEQFF. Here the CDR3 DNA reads TGTGCCAGCAGTTTATCCGCCAAAGGGAACAATGAGCAGTTCTTC.

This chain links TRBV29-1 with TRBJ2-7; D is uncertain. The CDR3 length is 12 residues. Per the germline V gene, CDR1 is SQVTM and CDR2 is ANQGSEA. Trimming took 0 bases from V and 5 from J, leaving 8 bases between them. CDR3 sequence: CSVEEPGDEQYF. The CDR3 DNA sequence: TGCAGCGTTGAAGAACCAGGTGACGAGCAGTACTTC.

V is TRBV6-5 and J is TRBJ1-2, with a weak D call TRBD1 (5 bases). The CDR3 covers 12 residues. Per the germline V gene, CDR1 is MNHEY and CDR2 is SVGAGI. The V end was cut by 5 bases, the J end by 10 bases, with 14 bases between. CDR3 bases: TGTGCCAGCAGTCCCCGGGACCAGGTCTACACCTTC. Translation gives CASSPRDQVYTF.

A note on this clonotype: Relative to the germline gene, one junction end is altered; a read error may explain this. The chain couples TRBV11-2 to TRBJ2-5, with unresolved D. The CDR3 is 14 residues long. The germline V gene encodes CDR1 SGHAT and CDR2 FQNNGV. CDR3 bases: TGTGCCAGTAGCTTATACAGACATCAAGAGACCCAGTACTTC. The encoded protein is CASSLYRHQETQYF.